A selection of T cell receptor beta chains follows, all from one sample in a study of cytomegalovirus exposure and HLA in healthy donors. The assay was immunoSEQ multiplex PCR, and TCRdb's table has in-frame clones only and misses some. Of 150,000 to 160,000 clones detected, about 80% appear once; the ten largest clones hold approximately 4%. The sequencing input was PBMCs. The receptors originated from a woman in her 40s in good health and CMV-seronegative. The conserved cysteine and the conserved F or W are not part of the CDR3 here. A D gene is named only where the DNA matches it firmly. Part of the rows lack a size; the others show once, few, many or a class for expanded clones.

clone_size	v_call	d_call	j_call	cdr3_aa
-	TRBV11-3	TRBD1	TRBJ1-2	ASSSDREYGYT
-	TRBV19	TRBD1	TRBJ1-1	ASNRGIWMNTEAF
-	TRBV5-1	TRBD1	TRBJ1-3	ASSQGQTTGNTIY
-	TRBV5-6	TRBD2	TRBJ2-1	ASSSGGGNEQF
few	TRBV6-6	TRBD2	TRBJ2-3	ASSYHSGGSDTQY
-	TRBV9	TRBD1	TRBJ1-1	ASSQRTGPNTEAF
-	TRBV5-1	-	TRBJ2-7	ASSRGFYEQY
-	TRBV11-2	TRBD1	TRBJ2-7	ASSAGTEFYEQY
-	TRBV12-5	-	TRBJ1-1	ASPKDTNTEAF
-	TRBV5-4	-	TRBJ1-2	ASSPPPGGYT
-	TRBV7-9	TRBD1	TRBJ2-1	ASSPADRVYEQF
-	TRBV5-8	-	TRBJ1-4	ASSPLTVAGGNEKLF
-	TRBV19	-	TRBJ2-5	ASSITGKETQY
-	TRBV7-9	-	TRBJ1-1	ASSPASGTEAF
few	TRBV7-6	-	TRBJ1-1	ASSLGVGRDAF
-	TRBV7-9	-	TRBJ2-7	ASSLGSGYEQY
-	TRBV28	-	TRBJ2-7	ASSPGGRNYEQY